Listed here are 18 T cell receptor beta chains from one sample, sequenced in a study of T-cell memory formation after mild COVID-19. One entry per CDR3 protein results from TCRdb running MiXCR on the 5' RACE reads. The table lists more than 150,000 distinct CDR3 sequences, around a fifth of them singletons. Sequencing input: PBMCs or a T cell subset sorted from them (not recorded which). These receptors were taken from an adult woman who had mild COVID-19 (a few samples of this study predate the infection). Cell type and time point are not known.

This sequence joins TRBV7-9 and TRBJ1-3; 8 positions match TRBD1. CDR1 SEHNR and CDR2 FQNEAQ come from the germline V gene (reference sequence). V shed 5 bases, J shed 0 bases, and the junction held 15 bases outside the gene matches. The CDR3 consists of 19 residues. CDR3 protein: CASSPGQGVSRNSGNTIYF. CDR3 DNA: TGTGCCAGCAGCCCCGGACAGGGAGTTTCGCGAAACTCTGGAAACACCATATATTTT. The whole variable domain, filled in from reference TRBV7-9 and TRBJ1-3, reads DTGVSQNPRHKITKRGQNVTFRCDPISEHNRLYWYRQTLGQGPEFLTYFQNEAQLEKSRLLSDRFSAERPKGSFSTLEIQRTEQGDSAMYLCASSPGQGVSRNSGNTIYFGEGSWLTVV.

The table lists this clonotype with many counts. V is TRBV20-1 and J is TRBJ2-5, with 16 positions matching TRBD2. Germline loops: CDR1 DFQATT, CDR2 SNEGSKA (reference sequence). There are 17 residues in the CDR3. Trimming took 2 bases from V and 5 from J; bases not matched to a gene: 8. The CDR3: CSARTGLAGGPRETQYF. The CDR3 DNA sequence: TGCAGTGCTAGAACGGGACTAGCGGGGGGGCCGAGGGAGACCCAGTACTTC.

The chain combines TRBV5-1 with TRBJ2-2; TRBD2 might be the D (5 bases). V shed 7 bases and J shed 1 base, with 14 bases lying between them. Germline assignment: CDR1 SGHRS and CDR2 YFSETQ. This CDR3 has 15 residues. CDR3 sequence (DNA): TGCGCCAGCGGAGGAGAGGCCGGGAACACCGGGGAGCTGTTTTTT. Its protein is CASGGEAGNTGELFF.

The chain has TRBV15 and TRBJ1-1; D unresolved. V gave up 5 bases and J gave up 0 bases, with 13 bases separating them. The CDR3 extends over 15 amino acids. CDR1 and CDR2 (germline): LNHNV, YYDKDF (reference sequence). The CDR3 DNA reads as TGTGCCACCAGCCCCGACACAGTCATGAACACTGAAGCTTTCTTT. This codes for CATSPDTVMNTEAFF. Combining the CDR3 with reference TRBV15 and TRBJ1-1 gives the whole variable domain DAMVIQNPRYQVTQFGKPVTLSCSQTLNHNVMYWYQQKSSQAPKLLFHYYDKDFNNEADTPDNFQSRRPNTSFCFLDIRSPGLGDTAMYLCATSPDTVMNTEAFFGQGTRLTVV.

The CDR3 loop reads CASRGAGGPVTDTQYF. DNA of the CDR3: TGTGCCAGCAGGGGCGCGGGAGGGCCTGTCACAGATACGCAGTATTTT. The chain employs TRBV12-3 or TRBV12-4 and TRBJ2-3; 9 bases align to TRBD2. CDR3 length equals 16 residues. Trimming cost V 6 bases and J 2 bases; bases outside gene matches: 9.

The chain uses TRBV24-1 and TRBJ2-5; 8 bases map to TRBD2. Per germline, CDR1 KGHDR and CDR2 SFDVKD. The ends lost 0 bases at V and 0 bases at J; junction bases unmatched: 2. The CDR3 is 16 amino acids. This CDR3 reads CATSDLSGGNQETQYF. CDR3 nucleotide sequence: TGTGCCACCAGTGATTTGAGCGGGGGTAACCAAGAGACCCAGTACTTC.

The chain is built from TRBV27 and TRBJ2-1; TRBD1 is a possible D gene (6 bases). CDR1 and CDR2 from the germline V gene are MNHEY and SMNVEV (reference sequence). Trimming stripped 10 bases from V and 8 bases from J, with 18 bases between. CDR3 length: 13 amino acids. CDR3 coding DNA: TGTGCCACAGGGGTGGCATATTGGGATGAGCAGTTCTTC. This gives the protein CATGVAYWDEQFF.

The sample holds a few counts of this clonotype. The chain links TRBV9 to TRBJ2-1, with TRBD1 identical over 7 bases. Germline V gene lookup returns CDR1 SGDLS and CDR2 YYNGEE. CDR3 size: 14 residues. V shed 0 bases, J shed 7 bases, and the junction held 4 bases outside the gene matches. The CDR3 DNA reads as TGTGCCAGCAGCGTAGATACAGGGGAAAATGAGCAGTTCTTC. It translates to CASSVDTGENEQFF.

This clonotype was recorded a few times. The V gene is TRBV11-2, the J gene TRBJ1-3, with D possibly matching TRBD1 (5 bases). V was cut by 5 bases and J by 4 bases, with 15 bases left in between. There are 15 residues in the CDR3. Germline lookup yields CDR1 SGHAT and CDR2 FQNNGV. The CDR3 loop reads CASSRDAGGGNTIYF. CDR3 DNA: TGTGCCAGCAGCCGGGACGCGGGTGGCGGAAACACCATATATTTT.

This clonotype appeared a few times. The V and J genes are TRBV6-1 and TRBJ2-1; 7 bases fit TRBD1. From germline, CDR1 is MNHNS and CDR2 SASEGT. V trimming: 5 bases; J trimming: 3 bases; junction bases outside the gene matches: 4. This CDR3 comprises 14 residues. CDR3 sequence: CASSSGTDYNEQFF. The CDR3 region has the DNA TGTGCCAGCAGTTCCGGGACAGACTACAATGAGCAGTTCTTC.

This clonotype turned up a few times. The rearrangement joins TRBV24-1 to TRBJ1-2, with a possible D match to TRBD1 (5 bases). The V end was cut by 5 bases, the J end by 2 bases, with 8 bases between. CDR1 is KGHDR and CDR2 is SFDVKD in the germline V gene. The CDR3 extends over 13 amino acids. CDR3 bases: TGTGCCACCAGTGCTAACAGGAACTATGGCTACACCTTC. Translating it yields CATSANRNYGYTF.

This clonotype was recorded a few times. This rearrangement joins TRBV7-9 to TRBJ2-3; no clear D gene. Trimming removed 4 bases at V and 6 bases at J, with 14 bases between. This CDR3 has 14 residues. The V gene's germline CDR1 is SEHNR and CDR2 FQNEAQ (reference sequence). CDR3 DNA sequence: TGTGCCAGCAGCTCTGGTGTCCTAGAGGATACGCAGTATTTT. Translated: CASSSGVLEDTQYF. The full variable domain, in which reference TRBV7-9 and TRBJ2-3 provide the parts outside the CDR3, is DTGVSQNPRHKITKRGQNVTFRCDPISEHNRLYWYRQTLGQGPEFLTYFQNEAQLEKSRLLSDRFSAERPKGSFSTLEIQRTEQGDSAMYLCASSSGVLEDTQYFGPGTRLTVL.

This clonotype occurred a few times. The V gene is TRBV7-9, the J gene TRBJ1-2; D is unresolved. V gave up 5 bases and J gave up 5 bases, with 9 bases separating them. Per the germline V gene, CDR1 is SEHNR and CDR2 is FQNEAQ (reference sequence). The CDR3 is 12 amino acids. The CDR3: CASSPEVYGYTF. In nucleotides, the CDR3 is TGTGCCAGCAGCCCCGAAGTATATGGCTACACCTTC.

There are many counts of this clonotype. This chain connects TRBV20-1 to TRBJ1-5, with D tentatively TRBD1 (5 bases). This CDR3 region has 14 residues. Trimming stripped 6 bases from V and 4 bases from J, with 16 bases between. The V gene's germline CDR1 is DFQATT and CDR2 SNEGSKA (reference sequence). The DNA for the CDR3 is TGCAGTGCCCTCCCACTCGCAGGGAATCAGCCCCAGCATTTT. Its protein product is CSALPLAGNQPQHF.

The rearrangement links TRBV7-8 to TRBJ2-7; D not resolved. Looked up from germline, CDR1 is SGHVS and CDR2 is FQNEAQ. This CDR3 is built from 12 residues. Trimming removed 5 bases at V and 4 bases at J, with 9 bases between. CDR3 amino acids: CASSPREYEQYF. The DNA of the CDR3 is TGTGCCAGCAGCCCAAGGGAATACGAGCAGTACTTC.

V usage is TRBV6-2 or TRBV6-3 and J usage is TRBJ2-1, with 8 bases identical to TRBD2. Germline CDR1 is MNHEY and CDR2 is SVGEGT. CDR3 length equals 16 residues. J was trimmed by 0 bases and V by 4 bases; bases with no gene match: 5. The DNA of the CDR3 is TGTGCCAGCAGTTCCTCGGGGGGGATCTCCTACAATGAGCAGTTCTTC. Amino acids: CASSSSGGISYNEQFF.

This sequence joins TRBV7-9 and TRBJ2-1, with 10 positions matching TRBD2. V was pared by 1 base and J by 0 bases, with 6 bases of the junction left unmatched. The CDR3 consists of 18 residues. Germline V lookup: CDR1 SEHNR, CDR2 FQNEAQ (reference sequence). The CDR3 region is CASSLGLAGVSSYNEQFF. The CDR3 bases are TGTGCCAGCAGCTTAGGACTAGCGGGTGTAAGCTCCTACAATGAGCAGTTCTTC.

This clonotype was detected a few times. V gene TRBV7-2 combines with J gene TRBJ2-5; maybe TRBD2 (5 bases). The CDR3 loop spans 14 amino acids. Germline V gives CDR1 SGHTA, CDR2 FQGNSA. The germline V and J ends were trimmed by 5 bases and 1 base, with 11 bases remaining between them. The CDR3 nucleotides read TGTGCCAGCAGCCACGGACTTCCCCAAGAGACCCAGTACTTC. Its translation: CASSHGLPQETQYF.